This TCR beta chain was sequenced during a study of T cells in Graves' hyperthyroidism and ophthalmopathy (dated by TCRdb to the late 2010s). Some background on the complete study: Peripheral blood samples were taken at initial diagnosis, before any treatment was given. For training and testing, the roughly 100 patients in the discovery cohort were randomly divided in a 7:3 ratio. To identify TCR V-J signatures that set the groups apart, the researchers used a discovery cohort of 100 patients, made up of 40 to 45 with Graves' ophthalmopathy and 55 to 65 with stable Graves' hyperthyroidism. In addition, the study compared T-cell repertoires in thyroid tissue and in blood from roughly six Graves' hyperthyroidism patients. TCR Vbeta CDR3 sequencing of approximately 140 peripheral blood samples (under 45 ophthalmopathy, over 70 hyperthyroidism and 17 progressor patients) is reported in the paper. After blood sampling, hyperthyroidism patients were treated with methimazole at a starting dose of 30 mg daily, and ophthalmopathy patients were treated with high-dose intravenous methylprednisolone. Prospective prediction of ophthalmopathy was tested in an independent validation cohort consisting of fewer than 20 hyperthyroidism patients and some 17 patients who later progressed to ophthalmopathy. What the research found in general, with its limitations: In validation, progression to ophthalmopathy was predicted by the model with 70.59% sensitivity and around 76% specificity, a median of 6.5 months before onset. Most expanded thyroid clonotypes (frequency above 0.001) were also detected in blood, suggesting blood repertoires may reflect thyroid immune responses. No statistical method was used to fix the sample size in advance, and group allocation was not hidden from the investigators. A model built on a 13 V-J signature distinguished ophthalmopathy from stable hyperthyroidism, reaching around 90% sensitivity and 81.08% specificity in cross-validation and 80%/75% in testing.

CDR1 and CDR2 were assigned from the germline V gene (reference sequence) as SEHNR and FQNEAQ. The CDR3, cysteine through phenylalanine, is 15 amino acids long. Just the 45-base CDR3 DNA is kept, in frame starting at base 1. The V end loses 5 bases and the J end loses 5 bases, and a stretch of 16 bases separates them. Ophthalmopathy patients had moderately to severely active disease, with a Clinical Activity Score of 3 or more, a NOSPECS grade of 4 or more, and a disease duration of less than 3 months. The study excluded patients with uncontrolled infections, other autoimmune diseases, pregnancy or lactation. Diagnoses relied on clinical symptoms, serum thyroxine and TRAb, thyroid ultrasound and orbital computed tomography. Ficoll-Paque density gradient centrifugation was used to isolate PBMCs from around 9.1 ml of fresh peripheral blood. Total RNA was extracted using Trizol reagent, and RNA quality was assessed on an Agilent 2100 Bioanalyzer.

Amplification of TCR beta CDR3 regions was carried out from RNA transcripts. For the first round of RT-PCR on the TCR CDR3, the HTBI primer set was used together with the Qiagen OneStep RT-PCR kit. Libraries were constructed in a second round of multiplex PCR, after which size selection and purification were performed. Libraries were sequenced paired-end with 100 bp reads on an Illumina HiSeq2000. In the authors' own workflow: Raw data were processed with SOAPnuke, discarding reads with adapters, uncalled bases, mean Phred below 15, or no exact constant-primer or identifier match. High-quality paired reads were merged using COPE v1.2.5, and each unique nucleotide sequence was defined as a clonotype. MiTCR v1.1 was used to align the clonotypes against IMGT TRBV, TRBD and TRBJ reference segments. The analysis was restricted to V-J combinations with a frequency above 0.0001, which together covered 99.2% of the repertoires. A TCS score was defined as the ratio between F50 (clonal expansion) and ExV (chaos), using BLOSUM62-based TCRdist between CDR3 peptides within each V-J. Welch's t-statistics and random forest reduced fewer than 550 V-J features to 10 to 15, which were used in a naive Bayes classifier (R e1071). TCRdb reanalyzed the raw reads on its own, using fastp at Q25 for trimming and MiXCR for clone calling, and kept in-frame beta chains. Each entry merges the rows of one CDR3 protein and shows their most common DNA and genes. The V and J calls come from TCRdb's annotation, not from the publication. This sample comprises a few hundred thousand distinct CDR3 sequences, roughly a fifth of them detected only once. Clones ranked in the top ten supply approximately 35% of the sample.

In the case of this clonotype: Its antigen has not been determined. No per-base quality is available; no much larger clone lies one base away.

This TCR came from a man between 45 and 60 years old with Graves' ophthalmopathy. Sequenced sample: blood. This chain joins TRBV7-9 to TRBJ2-1; a weak D assignment points to TRBD2 (7 bases agree). CDR3 loop: CASSPSRGGDNEQFF. The DNA sequence reads TGTGCCAGCAGCCCGTCGAGGGGGGGGGACAATGAGCAGTTCTTC.